This T cell receptor (beta chain) was recorded in a study of T cells in Graves' hyperthyroidism and ophthalmopathy. It was RNA transcripts that yielded the amplified TCR beta CDR3 regions. TCR CDR3 underwent first-round RT-PCR with the HTBI primer set. TCRdb passed the multiplex PCR reads through MiXCR, listing each CDR3 protein once. Among fewer than 650,000 distinct CDR3 sequences listed, about 15% were seen once. Trimming left V 5 bases short and J 4 bases short, with 13 bases between. The CDR3 consists of 14 residues. Germline values: CDR1 MNHEY, CDR2 SMNVEV (reference sequence). The sample holds many counts of this clonotype. Exclusion followed for patients with uncontrolled infection, other autoimmune disease, pregnancy or lactation.

V gene TRBV27 combines with J gene TRBJ2-3; TRBD1 might be the D (5 bases). The sequence was obtained from a woman aged 40 to 49 with Graves' ophthalmopathy. The sample consisted of blood. Here the CDR3 reads CASSTQDGADTQYF. The CDR3 nucleotides are TGTGCCAGCAGTACACAGGATGGGGCAGATACGCAGTATTTT.